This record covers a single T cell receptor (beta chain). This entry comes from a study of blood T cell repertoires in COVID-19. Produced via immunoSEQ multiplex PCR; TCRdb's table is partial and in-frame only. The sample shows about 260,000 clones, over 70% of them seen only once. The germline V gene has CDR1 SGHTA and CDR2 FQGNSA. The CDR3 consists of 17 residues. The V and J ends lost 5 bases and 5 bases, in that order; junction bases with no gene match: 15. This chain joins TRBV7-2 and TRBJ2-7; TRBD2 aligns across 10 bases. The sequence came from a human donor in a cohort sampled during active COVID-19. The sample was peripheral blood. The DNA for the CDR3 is TGTGCCAGCAGCCCTGGAGTTGGGCTAGCGGGAGAAGACGAGCAGTACTTC. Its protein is CASSPGVGLAGEDEQYF.